Here is one T cell receptor beta chain with its context. These data are taken from a study of technical replicates of blood from a handful of donors. Between the trimmed V and J ends, which lost 5 bases and 6 bases, there was a span of 19 bases. The CDR3 has 15 amino acids. Germline V gene sequence: CDR1 SGHVS, CDR2 FQNEAQ. TCRdb's table, derived via immunoSEQ multiplex PCR, lists solely in-frame clones and lacks some. The sample carries some 54,000 clones, just under 95% recorded once. This chain uses TRBV7-8 with TRBJ1-2; D perhaps matches TRBD1 (5 bases). This TCR was sampled from a human donor in good health. Some clones in this sample may be carry-over from other donors' samples. The sequenced sample was PBMCs. This CDR3 is CASSPRGMAGNGYTF. The CDR3 nucleotides read TGTGCCAGCAGCCCCCGAGGAATGGCAGGGAATGGCTACACCTTC.